This T cell receptor beta chain was sequenced in a study of blood T cells in healthy people across ages. Study-level findings and limits: More naive CD4+ cells and higher diversity were found in long-lived than in aged donors.

Next came a second PCR, run for 7 to 11 cycles, which used a sample-barcoded 5' primer along with a J-beta primer mix. From the 5' RACE reads, TCRdb called clonotypes with MiXCR, one entry per CDR3 protein. The sample carries 750,000 to 950,000 distinct CDR3 sequences, roughly 24% recorded once. The CDR3 totals 15 residues. CDR1 is SGHRS and CDR2 is YFSETQ in the germline V gene. As concerns this clonotype: Antigen specificity is unknown.

The same sample was also used in a study of T cells of mothers and their children.

The specimen was blood. The sequence derives from a boy between 10 and 17 years old in good health. The rearrangement links TRBV5-1 to TRBJ2-5, with D unresolved. The last part of the DNA fits TRBJ2-7 better; the J call may be wrong. CDR3 DNA sequence: TGCGCCAGCAGCTTGGAGACATTGACCCACTACGAGCAGTACTTC. Translated, it gives CASSLETLTHYEQYF.